The clone carrying this T cell receptor (beta chain) occurred once. The record originates from a study of blood T cell repertoires in COVID-19. Study summary: Acute and convalescent COVID-19 samples came from the United States, Italy and Spain. T cells, B-cell-depleted T cells, or PBMCs supplied cDNA or gDNA.

Under the authors' procedure: Estimation of nucleated cell counts was performed using reference gene primer amplification. Data came from immunoSEQ multiplex PCR; TCRdb stores just in-frame clones and leaves some out. V and J calls and clone size are given by that table; D and trimming were obtained from the DNA. The sample includes approximately 210,000 clones, 84% of them seen just once. The germline V and J ends were trimmed by 3 bases and 0 bases, with 15 bases remaining between them. The CDR3 is 16 residues long. Per the germline V gene, CDR1 is MNHNS and CDR2 is SASEGT. Sequencing was performed on peripheral blood. This clonotype was sampled from a young man with active or convalescent COVID-19. The chain has TRBV6-1 and TRBJ2-7; tentative D call: TRBD2 (7 bases). In nucleotides, the CDR3 is TGTGCCAGCAGTGAGGGGGGGCCTCCAAGCTCCTACGAGCAGTACTTC. Translating it yields CASSEGGPPSSYEQYF.